Below, 9 T cell receptor beta chains from the same sample are listed, as sequenced in a study of PD-L1 blockade in urothelial cancer. The time point: pretreatment peripheral blood. Sequencing was performed with immunoSEQ multiplex PCR; in TCRdb, only in-frame clones are kept and a portion is missing. Of approximately 52,000 clones in the sample, approximately 83% were seen once. This sample comprised PBMCs, obtained around atezolizumab (anti-PD-L1) treatment. These receptors all come from a man aged 65-85 years with urothelial cancer.

The rearrangement links TRBV2 to TRBJ2-3, with TRBD1 identical over 10 bases. After removal of 7 bases from V and 7 bases from J, the junction contained 8 bases not matched to a gene. Germline assignment: CDR1 SNHLY and CDR2 FYNNEI. CDR3 length: 14 residues. CDR3 protein: CASTPGTGDYTQYF. The CDR3 nucleotides read TGTGCCAGCACTCCAGGGACAGGGGACTATACGCAGTATTTT.

V gene TRBV5-8 combines with J gene TRBJ2-7, with a possible D match to TRBD2 (6 bases). CDR1 and CDR2 from the germline V gene are SGHTS and YDEGEE. The V end was cut by 2 bases, the J end by 4 bases, with 10 bases between. The CDR3 runs to 13 residues. CDR3 sequence reads: CASSFRDSYEQYF. Written as DNA, the CDR3 is TGTGCCAGCAGCTTCAGGGACTCGTACGAGCAGTACTTC.

The rearrangement links TRBV9 to TRBJ1-2; D possibly corresponds to TRBD1 (5 bases). The CDR3 loop spans 15 amino acids. Trimming stripped 0 bases from V and 10 bases from J, with 19 bases between. From germline, CDR1 is SGDLS and CDR2 YYNGEE. CDR3 residues: CASSVGGGLPSFYTF. CDR3 bases: TGTGCCAGCAGCGTAGGTGGGGGACTTCCAAGTTTCTACACCTTC.

The V gene is TRBV9, the J gene TRBJ2-1; 8 nucleotides agree with TRBD2. Germline V lookup: CDR1 SGDLS, CDR2 YYNGEE. The V segment lost 5 bases and the J segment 5 bases; nucleotides outside the gene matches: 9. CDR3 length equals 15 residues. CDR3 coding DNA: TGTGCCAGCAGTGTTAGCGGGAATACGAACAATGAGCAGTTCTTC. Protein: CASSVSGNTNNEQFF.

The chain carries TRBV5-8 and TRBJ1-4, with a possible D match to TRBD1 (5 bases). Trimming removed 6 bases from V and 0 bases from J, with 15 bases in between. The CDR3 extends over 16 amino acids. Germline V CDR1 and CDR2: SGHTS, YDEGEE. The CDR3: CASTPVGGSTNEKLFF. CDR3 coding DNA: TGTGCCAGCACCCCGGTGGGGGGATCAACTAATGAAAAACTGTTTTTT.

A single count supports this clone. The chain is built from TRBV27 and TRBJ2-7; D may be TRBD1 (5 bases). The V and J ends lost 8 bases and 0 bases respectively, with 11 bases between them. CDR1 and CDR2 (germline): MNHEY, SMNVEV (reference sequence). The CDR3 has 13 amino acids. CDR3 loop: CASGRQSSYEQYF. DNA for the CDR3: TGTGCCAGCGGCAGACAGAGCTCCTACGAGCAGTACTTC.

The chain carries TRBV18 and TRBJ2-5; 10 nucleotides align to TRBD1. CDR3 length equals 16 residues. Germline-derived CDR1 and CDR2 are KGHSH and LQKENI. The V segment lost 3 bases and the J segment 2 bases; nucleotides outside the gene matches: 6. CDR3 bases: TGTGCCAGCTCACCTGCCGGGACAGGGGTTCAAGAGACCCAGTACTTC. Translated, it gives CASSPAGTGVQETQYF.

The chain is built from TRBV18 and TRBJ2-5; 7 nucleotides match TRBD1. CDR1 is KGHSH, CDR2 LQKENI, per germline. V was clipped by 0 bases and J by 3 bases; unmatched bases: 1. The CDR3 is 14 residues long. CDR3 loop: CASSPPGTEETQYF. For the CDR3, the DNA is TGTGCCAGCTCACCACCGGGGACAGAAGAGACCCAGTACTTC.

The chain links TRBV27 to TRBJ2-1, with 7 bases fitting TRBD1. V lost 1 base to trimming and J lost 6 bases; unmatched junction nucleotides: 3. The germline V gene has CDR1 MNHEY and CDR2 SMNVEV (reference sequence). There are 14 residues in the CDR3. The CDR3 DNA follows: TGTGCCAGCAGTTTATTGTACAGGGGCAATGAGCAGTTCTTC. It is translated as CASSLLYRGNEQFF.